This TCR beta chain is from a study of blood T cells in healthy people across ages. The second PCR ran about 6 to 11 cycles with a sample-barcoded 5' primer and J-beta primers. Researchers report that a template-switch adaptor with 12 random nucleotides tagged each cDNA molecule. TCRdb re-derived calls from the 5' RACE reads in MiXCR, one entry per CDR3 protein. The top ten clones hold around a fifth of a sample with fewer than 900,000 distinct CDR3 sequences, approximately 43% of them seen once. This clonotype has just a few counts. The sequencing input was blood. This sequence was found in an older woman in good health.

CDR3 bases: TGTGCCAGCAGCCGCGACTTCCGGGACAGGGGGCGGGATACGCAGTATTTT. It is translated as CASSRDFRDRGRDTQYF. The chain couples TRBV7-8 to TRBJ2-3, with 12 nucleotides matching TRBD1. V shed 5 bases and J 6 bases; nucleotides not matched to a gene: 12. Germline CDR1 reads SGHVS; CDR2 reads FQNEAQ. The CDR3 consists of 17 residues.